The T cell receptor beta chain under discussion was sequenced for a study of identical twins. TCRdb analysed the 5' RACE reads with MiXCR anew, one entry per CDR3 protein. The sample records some 1,700,000 distinct CDR3 sequences, under 35% being singletons. Points from the study as a whole: The study reached conclusions through statistical analysis that was cross-sectional, not following the same donors.

V lost 2 bases and J 2 bases, leaving 11 bases between the germline ends. The CDR3 is 15 amino acids. Germline CDR1 is MNHEY and CDR2 is SVGAGI. In its sample, this clonotype was seen a few times. As yet, its antigen is unknown. The source of this sequence is a newborn girl in good health. The rearrangement uses TRBV6-5 and TRBJ2-3; D may match TRBD1 or TRBD2 (5 bases each). The specimen was cord blood. The CDR3 is CASSYGGRITDTQYF. CDR3 DNA: TGTGCCAGCAGTTACGGGGGACGGATCACAGATACGCAGTATTTT.